The sequence of this T cell receptor (beta chain) was determined in a study of regulatory T cells in long-lasting Graves disease. Arm-PCR of CDR3 regions and iRepertoire HTBI primers were the basis on which TCR beta libraries were built. TCRdb re-derived calls from the multiplex PCR reads in MiXCR, one entry per CDR3 protein. The sample has 400,000 to 500,000 distinct CDR3 sequences; about 15% are singletons. About this clonotype: Its antigen is not identified.

The CDR3 contains 13 residues. V was clipped by 1 base and J by 7 bases, with 10 bases between them. Whole-study results and caveats: Persistent cases favored TRBV28, TRBJ1-2 and TRBJ2-5. Persistent-disease Graves' patients showed less TCR diversity than new cases.

Time point denoted: newly diagnosed GD, antithyroid drugs for less than 3 months. PBMC RNA served as the TCR library source. Separately, the same data were catalogued under a study of T cells in Graves' hyperthyroidism and ophthalmopathy. As that study records: The TCR CDR3 first-round RT-PCR relied on the HTBI primer set.

The sequences come from peripheral blood mononuclear cells (PBMCs), collected at new diagnosis, from a patient treated with antithyroid drugs. The genes are TRBV12-3 or TRBV12-4 and TRBJ1-2, with no clear D. The clonotype was recovered from a woman under 30 with Graves disease. The CDR3 here is CASSLGIPIGYTF. The CDR3 nucleotides read TGTGCCAGCAGTTTAGGGATACCCATTGGCTACACCTTC.